These 18 T cell receptor beta chains originate from one sample sequenced in a study of human T cells and chemical hapten exposure. In TCRdb, the RACE reads were re-called with MiXCR into one record per CDR3 protein. The table includes about 71,000 distinct CDR3 sequences, 11% detected once. As to time point: patch test 3, about 24 weeks after DPC sensitization. Treatment in this sample: therapeutic diphenylcyclopropenone sensitization with weekly scalp DPC. The sample was whole blood, taken in connection with sensitization to the hapten diphenylcyclopropenone (DPC). The receptor set was obtained from a woman aged 50 to 60 with alopecia areata. Some clones in this sample may be carry-over from other donors' samples.

The rearrangement uses TRBV11-2 and TRBJ1-4; 9 bases match TRBD1. The CDR3 has 19 residues. Germline CDR1 and CDR2: SGHAT and FQNNGV. Trimming removed 3 bases from V and 0 bases from J; junction bases left unmatched: 11. The CDR3 DNA is TGTGCCAGCAGCTTCCTCTCCGGGACAGGGCTTGCAACTAATGAAAAACTGTTTTTT. This encodes CASSFLSGTGLATNEKLFF.

The genes are TRBV29-1 and TRBJ2-7; D is perhaps TRBD1 (5 bases). Germline V gene data show CDR1 as SQVTM and CDR2 as ANQGSEA. Trimming took 7 bases from V and 2 from J, leaving 12 bases between them. The CDR3 length is 12 residues. DNA for the CDR3: TGCAGCGGGGGTCAAGGGGCCTACGAGCAGTACTTC. Translating it yields CSGGQGAYEQYF.

This clonotype was detected ten times or more. V gene TRBV5-6 combines with J gene TRBJ1-2; the D is unclear. The V and J ends lost 5 bases and 2 bases respectively, with 10 bases between them. This CDR3 spans 13 amino acids. CDR1 and CDR2 from the germline V gene are SGHDT and YYEEEE. CDR3 sequence reads: CASSPDTNYGYTF. In DNA form, the CDR3 reads TGTGCCAGCAGTCCCGACACGAACTATGGCTACACCTTC.

The table lists this clonotype with many counts. This chain links TRBV6-5 with TRBJ2-5; D remains unclear. Germline assignment: CDR1 MNHEY and CDR2 SVGAGI. V shed 6 bases and J shed 1 base, with 6 bases lying between them. This CDR3 region has 12 residues. The CDR3: CASRNGQETQYF. The CDR3 coding sequence is TGTGCCAGCAGAAATGGCCAAGAGACCCAGTACTTC.

This clonotype came up many times. This chain links TRBV12-3 or TRBV12-4 with TRBJ2-1; possible D gene TRBD2, 6 bases. The germline V and J ends were trimmed by 6 bases and 6 bases, with 15 bases remaining between them. The CDR3 totals 14 residues. The DNA of the CDR3 is TGTGCCAGCAGCCTTAGCGGAGTAGCCAATGAGCAGTTCTTC. Translating it yields CASSLSGVANEQFF.

This clonotype was detected many times. This chain connects TRBV7-9 to TRBJ1-3; 8 nucleotides match TRBD1. The germline V gene has CDR1 SEHNR and CDR2 FQNEAQ (reference sequence). The CDR3 is made up of 16 amino acids. J was trimmed by 1 base and V by 5 bases; bases with no gene match: 7. The CDR3 sequence: CASSTRTGTSGNTIYF. Written as DNA, the CDR3 is TGTGCCAGCAGCACCCGGACAGGGACGTCTGGAAACACCATATATTTT.

There are many counts of this clonotype. This rearrangement joins TRBV29-1 to TRBJ1-1; 7 nucleotides line up with TRBD1. The J segment lost 0 bases and the V segment lost 2 bases, leaving 3 bases of the junction unmatched. Germline V lookup: CDR1 SQVTM, CDR2 ANQGSEA. The CDR3 is 14 residues long. CDR3 sequence reads: CSVEQGGMNTEAFF. The CDR3 DNA follows: TGCAGCGTTGAACAGGGGGGTATGAACACTGAAGCTTTCTTT.

This clonotype occurred a few times. V gene TRBV29-1 combines with J gene TRBJ2-3, with a tentative D call TRBD1 (7 bases). V shed 5 bases and J shed 0 bases, with 12 bases lying between them. CDR3 size: 14 residues. Germline V lookup: CDR1 SQVTM, CDR2 ANQGSEA. The CDR3 DNA reads TGCAGCGTTCGGAGGGGGCGTAGCACAGATACGCAGTATTTT. Its protein is CSVRRGRSTDTQYF.

This clonotype has a count of ten or more. The chain carries TRBV5-5 and TRBJ2-2, with 7 bases aligning to TRBD2. V shed 0 bases, J shed 5 bases, and the junction held 7 bases outside the gene matches. The CDR3 has 16 amino acids. In germline, CDR1 is SGHKS, CDR2 YYEKEE (reference sequence). The CDR3 DNA follows: TGTGCCAGCAGCTTGGATCCAGCGGGGCCTACCGGGGAGCTGTTTTTT. Translated, it gives CASSLDPAGPTGELFF. The complete variable domain, with remaining parts taken from reference TRBV5-5 and TRBJ2-2, reads DAGVTQSPTHLIKTRGQQVTLRCSPISGHKSVSWYQQVLGQGPQFIFQYYEKEERGRGNFPDRFSARQFPNYSSELNVNALLLGDSALYLCASSLDPAGPTGELFFGEGSRLTVL.

The table lists this clonotype with many counts. The V and J genes are TRBV11-3 and TRBJ2-1; no clear D. Trimming took off 5 bases at V and 8 bases at J, with 13 bases between the two ends. There are 13 residues in the CDR3. Germline values: CDR1 SGHNT, CDR2 YENEEA. The CDR3 region is CASSLGPPDEQFF. The CDR3 DNA reads TGTGCCAGCAGCCTCGGACCGCCGGATGAGCAGTTCTTC.

The chain is built from TRBV5-1 and TRBJ2-3, with 13 nucleotides matching TRBD2. Trimming cost V 2 bases and J 5 bases; bases outside gene matches: 5. Germline V CDR1 and CDR2: SGHRS, YFSETQ. The CDR3 has 16 amino acids. The DNA of the CDR3 is TGCGCCAGCAGCTTACTAGCGGGGGGGCCTCAAGATACGCAGTATTTT. Amino acids: CASSLLAGGPQDTQYF.

This clonotype was seen ten or more times. The chain links TRBV3-1 to TRBJ1-1; 8 bases align to TRBD1. Germline V gives CDR1 LGHDT, CDR2 YNNKEL (reference sequence). The CDR3 has 14 amino acids. V shed 3 bases, J shed 4 bases, and the junction held 4 bases outside the gene matches. CDR3 in DNA: TGTGCCAGCAGCCAGGTGACAGGGGCCACTGAAGCTTTCTTT. This sequence encodes CASSQVTGATEAFF.

This clonotype has more than one count but fewer than ten. The chain employs TRBV5-1 and TRBJ1-3; the D gene is possibly TRBD1 (5 bases). The CDR3 runs to 15 residues. Germline V gives CDR1 SGHRS, CDR2 YFSETQ. V was trimmed by 0 bases and J by 2 bases, leaving 9 bases between them. Here the CDR3 reads CASSLAAGTGNTIYF. The CDR3 DNA reads as TGCGCCAGCAGCTTGGCGGCAGGGACTGGAAACACCATATATTTT.

In the case of this clonotype: A much larger clone lies one base from this, so it may be a read error. For the CDR3, the DNA is TGCGCCAGCAGCTTGGTGGGGACGGACTCTGAAGCTTTCTTT. This encodes CASSLVGTDSEAFF. V is TRBV5-1 and J is TRBJ1-1; weak D call: TRBD1 (5 bases). CDR3 length: 14 amino acids. V dropped 0 bases and J dropped 6 bases, with 12 bases sitting between them. Per the germline V gene, CDR1 is SGHRS and CDR2 is YFSETQ.

This clonotype was recorded a few times. V and J are TRBV7-2 and TRBJ1-3, with a weak D call TRBD1 (6 bases). CDR1 and CDR2 (germline): SGHTA, FQGNSA. Trimming left V 1 base short and J 0 bases short, with 10 bases between. The CDR3 contains 16 residues. In DNA form, the CDR3 reads TGTGCCAGCAGCTTAGATAGGACAGTCTCTGGAAACACCATATATTTT. Its translation is CASSLDRTVSGNTIYF.

CDR3 bases: TGTGCCAGCAGCGCGGACTACTTCAATGAGCAGTTCTTC. Translating it yields CASSADYFNEQFF. The chain links TRBV7-2 to TRBJ2-1, with a tentative D call TRBD2 (6 bases). Germline CDR1 and CDR2: SGHTA and FQGNSA. Trimming removed 5 bases from V and 6 bases from J, with 11 bases in between. The CDR3 is 13 amino acids.

About this clonotype itself: Sequence at one end of the junction differs from germline and may be a read error. The chain links TRBV28 to TRBJ1-2, with D possibly matching TRBD1 (5 bases). This CDR3 spans 13 amino acids. Germline V gene lookup returns CDR1 MDHEN and CDR2 SYDVKM. CDR3 loop: CANSLVGGYGYTF. The CDR3 nucleotides are TGTGCCAACAGTTTAGTTGGGGGCTATGGCTACACCTTC.

This sequence joins TRBV6-2 or TRBV6-3 and TRBJ2-3; no firm D call. CDR3 length: 13 residues. Germline V gene data show CDR1 as MNHEY and CDR2 as SVGEGT. Trimming took off 8 bases at V and 2 bases at J, with 11 bases between the two ends. CDR3 residues: CASEGLFTDTQYF. The CDR3 nucleotides read TGTGCCAGCGAAGGCCTGTTCACAGATACGCAGTATTTT.